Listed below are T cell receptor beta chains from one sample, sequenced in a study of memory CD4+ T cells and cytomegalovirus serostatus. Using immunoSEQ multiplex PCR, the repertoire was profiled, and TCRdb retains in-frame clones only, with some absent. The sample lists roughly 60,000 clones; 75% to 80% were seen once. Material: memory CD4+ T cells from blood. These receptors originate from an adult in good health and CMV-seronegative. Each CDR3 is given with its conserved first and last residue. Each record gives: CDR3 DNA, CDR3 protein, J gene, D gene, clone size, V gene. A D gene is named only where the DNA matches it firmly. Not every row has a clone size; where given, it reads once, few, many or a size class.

TGTGCCAGCTCACCTGGGCGTCTGCCACCCCTCCACTTT	CASSPGRLPPLHF	TRBJ1-6	.	few	TRBV18
TGTGCCAGCAGTGCCAGCTCGGGGACAGCGGGCATCCCCTACGAGCAGTACTTC	CASSASSGTAGIPYEQYF	TRBJ2-7	.	.	TRBV28
TGTGCCAGTACGATAACAAGCAAGACTAACTATGGCTACACCTTC	CASTITSKTNYGYTF	TRBJ1-2	.	.	TRBV19
TGTGCCAGCAGCCCCGGGACTAGCGGGGGCCAAGAGACCCAGTACTTC	CASSPGTSGGQETQYF	TRBJ2-5	TRBD2	.	TRBV4-2
TGTGCCAGCAGCTCTTCCCCCGGGACAGCGACTCTGAACACTGAAGCTTTCTTT	CASSSSPGTATLNTEAFF	TRBJ1-1	TRBD1	.	TRBV11-3
TGCGCCAGCAGCCTAGGACAGGGGGTGAGCACCGGGGAGCTGTTTTTT	CASSLGQGVSTGELFF	TRBJ2-2	TRBD1	.	TRBV5-1
TGTGCCAGCAGCTTACAATTGCCCGAGTCTGGCTACACCTTC	CASSLQLPESGYTF	TRBJ1-2	.	.	TRBV7-8
TGTGCCAGCAGCCCACAAAGAAACAGCGAGCAGTACTTC	CASSPQRNSEQYF	TRBJ2-7	.	.	TRBV7-3
TGTGCCAGCAGTCCAGGACTAGGCGAGACCCAGTACTTC	CASSPGLGETQYF	TRBJ2-5	TRBD2	.	TRBV7-3
TGTGCCAGCAGTTACGACTTCTCAAGGAACACTGAAGCTTTCTTT	CASSYDFSRNTEAFF	TRBJ1-1	.	once	TRBV6-5
TGTGCCAGCAGTGCCTTGGGGGGGGCCACTTTGAACGGGAGAGAGACCCAGTACTTC	CASSALGGATLNGRETQYF	TRBJ2-5	.	.	TRBV9
TGCGCCAGCAGCTTGGGGGATCCCGGGCAAGAGACCCAGTACTTC	CASSLGDPGQETQYF	TRBJ2-5	.	once	TRBV5-1
TGTGCCAGCAGCTTAGAGGGGGGTTCAGAGACCCAGTACTTC	CASSLEGGSETQYF	TRBJ2-5	.	.	TRBV7-2
TGTGCCAGCTCCCCGGTGGGGGGGCTCTCACCCCTCCACTTT	CASSPVGGLSPLHF	TRBJ1-6	.	.	TRBV18
TGTGCCAGCAGTTTACCCGGAAGGGAACGCACAGATACGCAGTATTTT	CASSLPGRERTDTQYF	TRBJ2-3	.	.	TRBV27
TGTGCCAGCTCACCAGCGGGGGGGTCGGACTACGAGCAGTACTTC	CASSPAGGSDYEQYF	TRBJ2-7	TRBD2	.	TRBV18
TGTGCCAGCAGTTATCAGGGGCGTATGGGAGGAAACACCATATATTTT	CASSYQGRMGGNTIYF	TRBJ1-3	.	.	TRBV6-6
TGTGCCAGTAGTATAGGACAGGGAAGGAGTAGCAATCAGCCCCAGCATTTT	CASSIGQGRSSNQPQHF	TRBJ1-5	TRBD1	once	TRBV19
TGCGCCAGCATGGAGCAGGGGACAGGGGACGAGACCCAGTACTTC	CASMEQGTGDETQYF	TRBJ2-5	TRBD1	few	TRBV10-1
TGTGCCAGTGGGGGTCAAGGACATGTCAGGAATCAGCCCCAGCATTTT	CASGGQGHVRNQPQHF	TRBJ1-5	.	.	TRBV19
TGTGCCAGCAGCCCCGGACTAGCGGGAGGAACAGATACGCAGTATTTT	CASSPGLAGGTDTQYF	TRBJ2-3	TRBD2	.	TRBV5-4
TGTGCCAGCAGTTTACGACAGTATGGCTACACCTTC	CASSLRQYGYTF	TRBJ1-2	.	.	TRBV28
TGTGCCAGTAGTATAGATCGTACGTTTGAGCAGTTCTTC	CASSIDRTFEQFF	TRBJ2-1	.	.	TRBV19
TGCGCCAGCAGCCAAGGGGTGAAGGCGGCCTACGAGCAGTACTTC	CASSQGVKAAYEQYF	TRBJ2-7	.	.	TRBV4-3
TGTGCCAGCAGTTTGGACTTTCTTTCCCTTAGCACAGATACGCAGTATTTT	CASSLDFLSLSTDTQYF	TRBJ2-3	.	.	TRBV27
TGTGCCAGCACCATAGGCGGGAGTCGGTTGGGTGAGCAGTTCTTC	CASTIGGSRLGEQFF	TRBJ2-1	TRBD2	.	TRBV11-2
TGTGCCAGCAGCTTCCCCCAAACCCGGGGTGGCTACACCTTC	CASSFPQTRGGYTF	TRBJ1-2	.	few	TRBV5-6
TGTGCCTGGGGAAGACAGGGAGGATTTCAGCCCCAGCATTTT	CAWGRQGGFQPQHF	TRBJ1-5	TRBD1	.	TRBV30
TGTGCCAGCAGCCTGACGGGTATGAGAACCGGGGAGCTGTTTTTT	CASSLTGMRTGELFF	TRBJ2-2	.	.	TRBV7-8
TGTGCCAGCAGCTTGGGGCCGACTAGCGGGAGCTACGAGCAGTACTTC	CASSLGPTSGSYEQYF	TRBJ2-7	TRBD2	.	TRBV5-4
TGTGCCAGTAGTATGTACAGGGAAGTGAGGGCTCAGCCCCAGCATTTT	CASSMYREVRAQPQHF	TRBJ1-5	.	.	TRBV19
TGTGCCAGCAGCTTAGAATCGGGGGCGCTTGGGGCCAACGTCCTGACTTTC	CASSLESGALGANVLTF	TRBJ2-6	.	.	TRBV11-3
TGTGCCAGCTCACCCGAGGGGCAAGGCTCTACCATATATTTT	CASSPEGQGSTIYF	TRBJ1-3	.	few	TRBV18
TGTGCCAGCAGTTACGGGGGCCAGCCCCAGCATTTT	CASSYGGQPQHF	TRBJ1-5	.	once	TRBV6-5
TGTGCCAGCAGCTTGTGGAGCTCCTACAATGAGCAGTTCTTC	CASSLWSSYNEQFF	TRBJ2-1	.	once	TRBV13
TGTGCCAGCAGCGTAGATCAAGGAACTGAAGCTTTCTTT	CASSVDQGTEAFF	TRBJ1-1	.	.	TRBV9
TGTGCCAGCAGTTTATCGGCAGGGGGGAATGGCTACACCTTC	CASSLSAGGNGYTF	TRBJ1-2	TRBD1	.	TRBV28
TGTGCCAGCTCACTCGGCCACCTGAACACTGAAGCTTTCTTT	CASSLGHLNTEAFF	TRBJ1-1	.	few	TRBV18
TGTGCCTGCGACAGGGTCCTCTACAATGAGCAGTTCTTC	CACDRVLYNEQFF	TRBJ2-1	TRBD1	.	TRBV30
TGCGCCAGCAGCCGAGGTGGGGGTAGCACAGATACGCAGTATTTT	CASSRGGGSTDTQYF	TRBJ2-3	.	.	TRBV4-3
TGTGCCAGCTCACCACTTGGGAAGCTTTCGGGTGGCTACACCTTC	CASSPLGKLSGGYTF	TRBJ1-2	.	.	TRBV18
TGTGCCAGCAGCTTCCCGAATGAAAAACTGTTTTTT	CASSFPNEKLFF	TRBJ1-4	.	.	TRBV5-4
TGCGCCAGCAGCCCTGGACTAGTTGAGGGGGGTATGGAGACCCAGTACTTC	CASSPGLVEGGMETQYF	TRBJ2-5	.	.	TRBV4-1
TGTGCCAGCAGACCGACAGGGGCGGACTATGGCTACACCTTC	CASRPTGADYGYTF	TRBJ1-2	TRBD1	few	TRBV25-1
TGTGCCTGGAGTCGGCTGAGGGGGGGTAGAGATACGCAGTATTTT	CAWSRLRGGRDTQYF	TRBJ2-3	.	.	TRBV30
TGTGCCAGCAGGACCTCCGGGACAGAAACCTACGAGCAGTACTTC	CASRTSGTETYEQYF	TRBJ2-7	TRBD1	.	TRBV28
TGCGCCAGCAGCTTGGCCGCCGGGGGTGGTGATGGCTACACCTTC	CASSLAAGGGDGYTF	TRBJ1-2	.	.	TRBV5-1
TGTGCCAGCAAAAGGGGAAACTACGAGCAGTACTTC	CASKRGNYEQYF	TRBJ2-7	.	once	TRBV6-1
TGTGCCAGCAGCTTGGCGGGCAGCACCGGGGAGCTGTTTTTT	CASSLAGSTGELFF	TRBJ2-2	.	few	TRBV5-8
TGTGCCAGCAGCTTCCGGGACGGGAATCCCTACGAGCAGTACTTC	CASSFRDGNPYEQYF	TRBJ2-7	.	.	TRBV7-2
TGTGCCAGCAGTTCCGGGGGGGCCAGAGATACGCAGTATTTT	CASSSGGARDTQYF	TRBJ2-3	TRBD2	.	TRBV28
TGTGCCAGCAGGTCCGACAGGGTATCCTACGAGCAGTACTTC	CASRSDRVSYEQYF	TRBJ2-7	TRBD1	few	TRBV6-6